This paragraph reports one T cell receptor (beta chain). No cognate antigen has been identified for it. No qualities accompany the bases; no much larger clone lies one base away. This sample was taken from a study of blood T cell repertoires in COVID-19 (dated by TCRdb to about 2020). A note on the overall study: Samples covering the acute and convalescent phases of COVID-19 were provided by collaborators in the United States, Italy and Spain. The material from the prospective study consisted of cDNA or gDNA derived from T cells, B-cell-depleted T cells, or PBMCs. Deeply sampled blood TCRbeta repertoires from subjects exposed to, actively infected with, or recovered from COVID-19 were included in the dataset. The repertoires were released in a freely available public database meant as a resource for research on the immune response to SARS-CoV-2. Samples were obtained from the ongoing ImmuneRACE study (first 160 participants) and from 1,254 subjects provided by 6 global collaborators. Nearly every sample came with metadata listing a de-identified subject ID, COVID-19 status, age in years and sex. HLA class I and class II types, where available, came from metadata supplied by the sample provider rather than from assay-based typing. The paper as a whole reports these results and caveats: The quantity of clinical and demographic metadata differed by source and by participant and was supplied without curation.

Each collaborating institution followed its own protocols to collect whole blood in K2EDTA tubes. Collaborator samples were shipped for TCRbeta analysis as frozen whole blood, isolated PBMCs, or DNA extracted from either sample type. TCRbeta CDR3 regions were amplified from genomic DNA by means of the immunoSEQ Assay, a bias-controlled multiplex PCR. Under the source paper's analysis protocol: The number of nucleated cells in each sample was estimated by amplification of reference gene primers within the assay. To quantify the absolute abundance of each unique TCRbeta CDR3 rearrangement, sequence reads were collapsed and filtered. Productive Simpson clonality was computed per sample as the square root of Simpson's diversity index over productive rearrangements. The immuneACCESS repertoire file appears here via TCRdb, limited to in-frame rearrangements. These files lack a portion of the clones; in checked studies, under half of the deficit traces to unresolved V genes, and the cause of the others is not known. For V, J and clone size, that table is used; D and trimming come from the DNA. This sample is represented by about 50,000 clones; about nine tenths of them were singletons. The top ten clones comprise approximately 6.2% of the sample.

The sequenced material came from peripheral blood. This TCR was recovered from a man in his forties with acute or convalescent COVID-19.

Here the CDR3 is given as CASSFGDSLYGYTF. The sequenced DNA: TGTGCCAGCAGCTTCGGGGACAGCCTCTATGGCTACACCTTC. Recombination connected TRBV7-8 to TRBJ1-2; TRBD1 matches 7 bases in the middle. Based on the germline V gene, the CDR1 and CDR2 sequences are SGHVS and FQNEAQ. V has 3 bases trimmed and J has 4 bases trimmed; junction bases matching no gene number 5. There are 14 amino acids in the CDR3, from cysteine to phenylalanine inclusive. CDR3 DNA only is kept here, 42 bases in frame from base 1.